The clone carrying this T cell receptor beta chain showed up just a few times. The V gene lost 3 bases and the J gene lost 5 bases, with 16 bases spanning the gap. Looked up from germline, CDR1 is LGHNA and CDR2 is YSLEER. The CDR3 is 15 amino acids. The source of the sample is a study of blood T cell repertoires in COVID-19. Whole-study context: Italy, Spain and the United States were the sources of the convalescent and acute COVID-19 samples. In each case, the material was cDNA or gDNA derived from T cells, B-cell-depleted T cells, or PBMCs.

Per the study methods: Amplified reference gene primers provided the basis for estimating nucleated cell counts. Only in-frame clones appear in the TCRdb table, and some are missing; sequencing was by immunoSEQ multiplex PCR. The V and J calls and clone size were taken over from that table, and D and trimming were inferred from the DNA. The sample lists more than 40,000 clones, less than 95% occurring once. The J gene is TRBJ2-5, the V gene TRBV4-3, with D perhaps TRBD1 (6 bases). This sequence was found in a man between 65 and 79 years old with acute or convalescent COVID-19. The sequenced material came from peripheral blood. CDR3 sequence (DNA): TGCGCCAGCAGCCAGGGGGCGGACAAGGGGGAGACCCAGTACTTC. This codes for CASSQGADKGETQYF.